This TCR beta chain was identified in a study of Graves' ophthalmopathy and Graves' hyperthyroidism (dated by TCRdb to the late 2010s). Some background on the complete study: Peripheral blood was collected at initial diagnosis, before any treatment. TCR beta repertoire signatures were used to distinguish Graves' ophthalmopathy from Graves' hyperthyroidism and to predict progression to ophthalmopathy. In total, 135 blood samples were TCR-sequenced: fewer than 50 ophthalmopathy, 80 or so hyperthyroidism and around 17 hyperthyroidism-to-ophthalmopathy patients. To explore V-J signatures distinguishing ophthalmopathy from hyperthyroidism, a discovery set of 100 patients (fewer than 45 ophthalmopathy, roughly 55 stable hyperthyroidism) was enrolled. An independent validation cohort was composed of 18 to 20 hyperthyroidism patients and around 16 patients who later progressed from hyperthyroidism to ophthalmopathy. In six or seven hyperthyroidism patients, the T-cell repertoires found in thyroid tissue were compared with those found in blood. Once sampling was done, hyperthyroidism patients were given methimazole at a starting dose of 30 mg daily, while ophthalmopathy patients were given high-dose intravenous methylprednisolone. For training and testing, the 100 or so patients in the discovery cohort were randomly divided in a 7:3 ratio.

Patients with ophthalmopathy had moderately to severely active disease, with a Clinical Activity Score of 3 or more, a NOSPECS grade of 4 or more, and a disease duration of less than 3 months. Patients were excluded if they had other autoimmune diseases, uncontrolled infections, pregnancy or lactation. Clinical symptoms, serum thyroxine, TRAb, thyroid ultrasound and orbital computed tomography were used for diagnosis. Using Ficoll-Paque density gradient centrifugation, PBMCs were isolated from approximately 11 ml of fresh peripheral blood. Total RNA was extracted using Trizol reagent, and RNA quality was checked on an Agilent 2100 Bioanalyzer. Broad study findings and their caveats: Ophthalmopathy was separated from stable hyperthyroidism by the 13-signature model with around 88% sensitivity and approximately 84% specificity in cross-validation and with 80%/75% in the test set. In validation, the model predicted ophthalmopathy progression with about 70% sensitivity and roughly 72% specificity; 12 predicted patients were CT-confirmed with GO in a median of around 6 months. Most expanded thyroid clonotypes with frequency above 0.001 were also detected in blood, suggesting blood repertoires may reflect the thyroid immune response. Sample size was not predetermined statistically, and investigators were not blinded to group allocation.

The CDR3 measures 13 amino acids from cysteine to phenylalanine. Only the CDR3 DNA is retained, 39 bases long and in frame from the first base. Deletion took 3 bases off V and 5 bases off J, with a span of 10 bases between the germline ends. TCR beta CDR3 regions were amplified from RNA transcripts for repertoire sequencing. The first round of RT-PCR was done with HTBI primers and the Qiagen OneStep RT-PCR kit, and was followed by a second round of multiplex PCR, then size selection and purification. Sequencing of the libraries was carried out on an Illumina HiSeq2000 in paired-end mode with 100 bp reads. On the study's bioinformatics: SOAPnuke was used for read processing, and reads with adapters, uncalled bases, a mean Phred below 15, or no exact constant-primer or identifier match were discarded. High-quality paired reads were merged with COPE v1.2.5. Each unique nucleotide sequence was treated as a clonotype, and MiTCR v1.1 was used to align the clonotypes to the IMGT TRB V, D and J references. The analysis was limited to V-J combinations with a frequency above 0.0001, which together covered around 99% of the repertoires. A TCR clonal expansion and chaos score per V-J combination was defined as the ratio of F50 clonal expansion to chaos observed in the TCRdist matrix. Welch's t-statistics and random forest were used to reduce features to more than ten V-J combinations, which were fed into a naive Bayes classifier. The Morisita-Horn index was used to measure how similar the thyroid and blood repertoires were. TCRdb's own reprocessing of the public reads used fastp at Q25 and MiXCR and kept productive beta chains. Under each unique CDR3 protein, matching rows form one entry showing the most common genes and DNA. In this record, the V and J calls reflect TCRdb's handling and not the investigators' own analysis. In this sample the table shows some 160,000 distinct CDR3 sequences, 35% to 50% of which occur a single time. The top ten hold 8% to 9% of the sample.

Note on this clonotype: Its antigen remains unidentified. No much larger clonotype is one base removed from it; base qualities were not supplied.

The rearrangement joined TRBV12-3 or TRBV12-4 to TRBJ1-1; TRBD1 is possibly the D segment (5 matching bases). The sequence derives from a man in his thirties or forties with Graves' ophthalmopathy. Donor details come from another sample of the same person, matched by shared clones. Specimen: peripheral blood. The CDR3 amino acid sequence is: CASSFPGSTEAFF. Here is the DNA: TGTGCCAGCAGTTTTCCAGGGTCAACTGAAGCTTTCTTT.